This entry lists 17 T cell receptor beta chains sequenced from one sample in a study of immune evolution from preneoplasia to lung adenocarcinoma (dated by TCRdb to the early 2020s). Receptors were amplified or captured by the immunoSEQ multiplex PCR assay. The table comes from immuneACCESS by way of TCRdb, which keeps in-frame sequences with V and J called. Part of the clones is missing from these tables; in studies checked, under half for an unresolved V gene and the rest for unknown reasons. The sample profile shows 6,000 to 7,000 clones; under 85% of them were found once. 9.8% of the sample rests with the top ten. Material for sequencing was FFPE adjacent normal lung tissue. Source of these receptors: a donor older than 65 with lung adenocarcinoma.

This clone is classed as large (0.1 to 1%). CDR3 protein: CASSLDGSTYEQYF. In DNA, the CDR3 is TGCGCCAGCAGCTTGGATGGCTCGACCTACGAGCAGTACTTC. The rearrangement links TRBV5-1 to TRBJ2-7; D gene unclear. Germline V CDR1 and CDR2: SGHRS, YFSETQ. Trimming removed 0 bases at V and 2 bases at J, with 9 bases between. This CDR3 has 14 residues.

The chain couples TRBV9 to TRBJ2-3; TRBD2 matches at 8 bases. Germline loops: CDR1 SGDLS, CDR2 YYNGEE. Unmatched junction bases numbered 5, after V lost 4 bases and J lost 4 bases. The CDR3 spans 14 residues. The CDR3 sequence is CASSPGLEADTQYF. The CDR3 DNA is TGTGCCAGCAGCCCGGGACTAGAAGCAGATACGCAGTATTTT. Supplemented by reference TRBV9 and TRBJ2-3, the full variable domain reads DSGVTQTPKHLITATGQRVTLRCSPRSGDLSVYWYQQSLDQGLQFLIQYYNGEERAKGNILERFSAQQFPDLHSELNLSSLELGDSALYFCASSPGLEADTQYFGPGTRLTVL.

The table lists this clone with a count of one. J is TRBJ2-7 and V is TRBV28, with 9 bases that match TRBD2. V lost 8 bases to trimming and J lost 4 bases; unmatched junction nucleotides: 9. The germline gives CDR1 MDHEN, CDR2 SYDVKM. This CDR3 region has 14 residues. The CDR3 spells CASRPSGVKYEQYF. As DNA, the CDR3 is TGTGCCAGCCGGCCTAGCGGGGTTAAGTACGAGCAGTACTTC.

This clone was found a few times. The V gene is TRBV27, the J gene TRBJ1-1; D is uncertain. This CDR3 contains 12 residues. The germline gives CDR1 MNHEY, CDR2 SMNVEV (reference sequence). V was pared by 10 bases and J by 2 bases, with 11 bases between. The CDR3 region is CATRTANTEAFF. The CDR3 DNA follows: TGTGCCACCCGAACAGCTAACACTGAAGCTTTCTTT.

V gene TRBV30 combines with J gene TRBJ1-2; 7 bases are a match to TRBD1. The CDR3 is 13 residues long. Germline CDR1 is GTSNPN and CDR2 is SVGIG (reference sequence). The ends lost 3 bases at V and 7 bases at J; junction bases unmatched: 8. CDR3 sequence (DNA): TGTGCCTGGAGGAATACAGGGGCTCCTGGCTACACCTTC. Translating it yields CAWRNTGAPGYTF. Drawing the rest from reference TRBV30 and TRBJ1-2, the complete variable domain is SQTIHQWPATLVQPVGSPLSLECTVEGTSNPNLYWYRQAAGRGLQLLFYSVGIGQISSEVPQNLSASRPQDRQFILSSKKLLLSDSGFYLCAWRNTGAPGYTFGSGTRLTVV.

The chain uses TRBV30 and TRBJ2-7, with unresolved D. Germline-derived CDR1 and CDR2 are GTSNPN and SVGIG (reference sequence). CDR3 length: 13 residues. V was pared by 3 bases and J by 3 bases, with 12 bases between. The CDR3 DNA is TGTGCCTGGAGGGGAACAGCAGGCTACGAGCAGTACTTC. This codes for CAWRGTAGYEQYF.

The V gene is TRBV7-8, the J gene TRBJ2-7, with D tentatively TRBD2 (7 bases). The CDR3 contains 17 residues. Trimming took 3 bases from V and 2 from J, leaving 20 bases between them. Per germline, CDR1 SGHVS and CDR2 FQNEAQ. CDR3 amino acids: CASSFTTGGRKAYEQYF. CDR3 nucleotide sequence: TGTGCCAGCAGCTTCACGACCGGGGGGCGGAAGGCCTACGAGCAGTACTTC.

This clone was detected only once. This chain joins TRBV29-1 and TRBJ1-4, with no clear D. Germline values: CDR1 SQVTM, CDR2 ANQGSEA. The germline V and J ends were trimmed by 3 bases and 7 bases, with 15 bases remaining between them. The CDR3 runs to 14 residues. The CDR3 DNA reads as TGCAGCGTTGAGGGGAGTGGGCGTTCTGAAAAACTGTTTTTT. Residues: CSVEGSGRSEKLFF.

V and J are TRBV9 and TRBJ2-1; TRBD2 aligns across 7 bases. With V trimmed by 6 bases and J by 2 bases, 8 bases remained unmatched. Germline assignment: CDR1 SGDLS and CDR2 YYNGEE. The CDR3 is 15 residues long. The CDR3 loop reads CASTRGDSPYNEQFF. CDR3 nucleotide sequence: TGTGCCAGCACCCGGGGGGACTCCCCCTACAATGAGCAGTTCTTC. Combining the CDR3 with reference TRBV9 and TRBJ2-1 gives the whole variable domain DSGVTQTPKHLITATGQRVTLRCSPRSGDLSVYWYQQSLDQGLQFLIQYYNGEERAKGNILERFSAQQFPDLHSELNLSSLELGDSALYFCASTRGDSPYNEQFFGPGTRLTVL.

The J gene is TRBJ1-4, the V gene TRBV15; D call uncertain. The CDR3 totals 15 residues. V was cut by 0 bases and J by 4 bases, with 9 bases left in between. Germline CDR1 is LNHNV and CDR2 is YYDKDF (reference sequence). The CDR3: CATSRDPGLNEKLFF. DNA for the CDR3: TGTGCCACCAGCAGAGATCCGGGTCTTAATGAAAAACTGTTTTTT. The variable domain in full, completed from reference TRBV15 and TRBJ1-4, reads DAMVIQNPRYQVTQFGKPVTLSCSQTLNHNVMYWYQQKSSQAPKLLFHYYDKDFNNEADTPDNFQSRRPNTSFCFLDIRSPGLGDTAMYLCATSRDPGLNEKLFFGSGTQLSVL.

CDR3 residues: CASSDDREGTDTQYF. In DNA, the CDR3 is TGTGCCAGCAGTGATGACCGGGAAGGCACAGATACGCAGTATTTT. The gene calls are TRBV2 and TRBJ2-3, with D maybe TRBD2 (5 bases). The CDR3 sequence is 15 residues long. Germline CDR1 SNHLY, CDR2 FYNNEI. Trimming pared 3 bases from V and 1 base from J, leaving 11 bases between.

The chain joins TRBV5-4 to TRBJ2-1, with TRBD1 identical over 10 bases. Germline V gene data show CDR1 as SGHNT and CDR2 as YYREEE (reference sequence). CDR3 size: 16 residues. V lost 4 bases and J lost 9; bases outside the gene matches: 13. In DNA form, the CDR3 reads TGTGCCAGCAGCCTCCGGACAGGGGGGCGCAGGACTGAGCAGTTCTTC. Translating gives CASSLRTGGRRTEQFF.

The chain combines TRBV29-1 with TRBJ2-7, with D perhaps given as TRBD1 or TRBD2 (5 bases each). Germline CDR1 and CDR2: SQVTM and ANQGSEA. The CDR3 has 15 residues. The germline V and J ends were trimmed by 6 bases and 0 bases, with 18 bases remaining between them. This CDR3 is CSVTAGTVLSYEQYF. The CDR3, as DNA: TGCAGCGTAACCGCCGGGACGGTTCTCTCCTACGAGCAGTACTTC.

The chain is built from TRBV15 and TRBJ1-2; tentatively, D is TRBD1 (5 bases). The CDR3 has 14 amino acids. Germline lookup yields CDR1 LNHNV and CDR2 YYDKDF (reference sequence). The V and J ends lost 8 bases and 3 bases respectively, with 16 bases between them. The CDR3 DNA is TGTGCCACCGCTCCCCGTTTGGGGGACTATGGCTACACCTTC. It encodes CATAPRLGDYGYTF.

This chain links TRBV30 with TRBJ2-5; tentatively, D is TRBD1 or TRBD2 (6 bases each). The V end lost 0 bases, the J end lost 9 bases, and 11 bases lay between the germline ends. CDR3 length equals 12 residues. The germline V gene encodes CDR1 GTSNPN and CDR2 SVGIG (reference sequence). In nucleotides, the CDR3 is TGTGCCTGGAGTGTAGGGGGGTTGGCCCAGTACTTC. It codes for CAWSVGGLAQYF.

This chain joins TRBV10-3 and TRBJ2-1; 7 bases align to TRBD2. The CDR3 sequence is 13 residues long. The junction had 4 bases not matched to a gene; V was cut back by 4 bases and J by 7 bases. CDR1 and CDR2 from the germline V gene are ENHRY and SYGVKD. The CDR3: CAISASGENEQFF. The CDR3 nucleotides read TGTGCCATCAGTGCAAGCGGGGAAAATGAGCAGTTCTTC.

V and J are TRBV7-6 and TRBJ1-4; D not resolved. Germline V gene sequence: CDR1 SGHVS, CDR2 FNYEAQ. Trimming removed 6 bases from V and 12 bases from J, with 14 bases in between. The CDR3 runs 12 residues. CDR3 protein: CASRGASAELFF. The CDR3, as DNA: TGTGCCAGCAGGGGAGCGTCGGCGGAACTGTTTTTT.